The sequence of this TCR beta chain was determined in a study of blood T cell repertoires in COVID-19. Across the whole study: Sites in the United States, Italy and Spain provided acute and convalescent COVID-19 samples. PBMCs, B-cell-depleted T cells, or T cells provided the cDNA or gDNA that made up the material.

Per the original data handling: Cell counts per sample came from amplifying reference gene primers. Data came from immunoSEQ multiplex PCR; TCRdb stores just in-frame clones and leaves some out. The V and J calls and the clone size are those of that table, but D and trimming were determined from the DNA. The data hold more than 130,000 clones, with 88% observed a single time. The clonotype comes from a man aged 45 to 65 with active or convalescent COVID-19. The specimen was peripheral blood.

The CDR3 nucleotides are TGCAGCGGGGGACAGGGAATATCCGAGCAGTACTTC. This sequence encodes CSGGQGISEQYF. The V and J genes are TRBV29-1 and TRBJ2-7, with TRBD1 identical over 9 bases. V shed 7 bases and J 6 bases; nucleotides not matched to a gene: 7. CDR3 size: 12 residues. The V gene's germline CDR1 is SQVTM and CDR2 ANQGSEA.